This T cell receptor (beta chain) was identified during a study of beta chain features in type 1 diabetes listed by TCRdb under 2018. In the study overall: Mean age, gender distribution, total cell number and subset yield did not differ between patients and healthy donors. Across all samples, 107,917,701 sorted cells were examined, and cell number per subset correlated strongly with RNA yield. The study compared the TCRB repertoires of sorted circulating CD4+ T cell subsets in recently diagnosed type 1 diabetes patients with those in matched healthy donors. Whereas all 28 donors provided naive and central memory subsets, regulatory and stem cell-like memory subsets were isolated from just 8 patients and roughly 8 healthy donors.

The entire isolated RNA was reverse transcribed using the High Capacity cDNA Reverse Transcription Kit, and thus expressed TCRB transcripts were sequenced. Deep immunoSEQ sequencing was applied to naive, central memory and regulatory T cell samples, giving an average of about 3.4 million total reads per sample. After sorted cells were lysed in RLT buffer, RNA was extracted with DNase-treated RNeasy Micro or Mini kits, with the choice depending on cell number. Each cell subset was processed separately to prevent cross-contamination, with patient and healthy donor samples processed together. TCRB sequences were amplified from cDNA with the immunoSEQ multiplex PCR, producing 87-bp fragments spanning the CDR3 region. The amplicons were sequenced using the Illumina HiSeq platform. The source study handled its data this way. Synthetic template baselines were used to correct PCR bias computationally, reads within Hamming distance 2 were collapsed, and singletons that could not be merged were discarded. Reads were aligned against IMGT to assign V, D and J genes, CDR3 length and insertions or deletions at six rearrangement sites. Clonotype counts were normalized to sorted cell number within each subset before computing true diversity and Gini coefficients with the tcR R package. Repertoire sharing was quantified using the overlap coefficient calculated on TCRB nucleotide sequences. As a proxy for the pre-selection repertoire, out-of-frame TCRB sequences from naive cells were analyzed. Sourced from immuneACCESS, this table was stored by TCRdb with only in-frame sequences that have V and J called. A share of the clones is absent; for the studies checked, an unresolved V gene accounts for under half, and the remainder has no known explanation. V and J calls plus clone size are reproduced from that table; the DNA served to infer D and trimming. Counted in this sample were about 330,000 clones; approximately 11% of them appeared once. Under 0.02% of the sample is held by the ten biggest clonotypes.

This clone was seen a few times. Its antigen target is currently unknown. There are no base qualities to consult, and no much larger clone falls within one base. A single peripheral blood draw of roughly 0.11 L on average was collected from each donor into heparinised tubes. A BD FACSAria II and a panel including CD45RO, CCR7, CD25, CD127, CD95 and CD27 were used to sort naive, central memory, regulatory and stem cell-like memory CD4+ T cells. All sorted populations exceeded 95% purity. PBMCs were separated immediately by Lymphoprep density gradient centrifugation and were stained directly, without being cultured. So that batch effects would be minimized, each experiment stained and sorted samples in pairs, pairing one healthy donor with one patient. What the study reported, not specific to this receptor: In all four CD4+ subsets, TCRB CDR3 length was moderately but significantly shorter in type 1 diabetes patients. Naive, central memory and regulatory TCRB repertoires appeared to be more alike among patients than among healthy donors. Fewer insertions and more nucleotide deletions at VDJ recombination sites were observed in patients with type 1 diabetes, implying thymic rearrangement abnormalities. Because cDNA was sequenced instead of genomic DNA, activated cells with high expression could be over-represented, although the groups did not differ in activation or CD3 levels. HLA sub-analyses involved small numbers of individuals, so any influence of HLA type on TCRB rearrangement remained unresolved. PCR might favor shorter templates, but patient and control samples were amplified and corrected together, so any skew would affect both groups equally.

The germline V and J ends show losses of 5 bases and 5 bases respectively, and no gene match explains 13 bases of the junction. From the germline V gene, CDR1 is SQVTM and CDR2 is ANQGSEA. Spanning cysteine to phenylalanine, the CDR3 consists of 15 amino acids. CDR3 DNA only is kept here, 45 bases in frame from base 1. Sequencing was performed on naive CD4+ T cells from blood. What the cell subset or site label conveys for this sample: true naive CD4+ T cells. The chain is assembled from TRBV29-1 and TRBJ2-7; TRBD1 lines up with 9 middle nucleotides. The TCR was taken from a woman younger than 45 in good health. The bases read TGCAGCGTTCTTAAGGACAGGGGAGTTCGTAACGAGCAGTACTTC. This translates into CSVLKDRGVRNEQYF.